This TCR beta chain was found in a study of siplizumab effects on memory and regulatory T cells. The CDR3 contains 11 residues. The germline V gene has CDR1 SGHNT and CDR2 YENEEA. Trimming removed 1 base at V and 5 bases at J, with 3 bases between. The protocol was immunoSEQ multiplex PCR, while the TCRdb copy is restricted to in-frame clones and leaves out a portion. Of some 100,000 clones listed, around 97% are singletons. Input material: naive CD4+ T cells sorted from blood. The source of this sequence is a human donor in good health. The V call is TRBV11-3, the J call TRBJ2-7; D call uncertain. CDR3 sequence: CASSLGNEQYF. The CDR3 DNA sequence: TGTGCCAGCAGCTTAGGAAACGAGCAGTACTTC.